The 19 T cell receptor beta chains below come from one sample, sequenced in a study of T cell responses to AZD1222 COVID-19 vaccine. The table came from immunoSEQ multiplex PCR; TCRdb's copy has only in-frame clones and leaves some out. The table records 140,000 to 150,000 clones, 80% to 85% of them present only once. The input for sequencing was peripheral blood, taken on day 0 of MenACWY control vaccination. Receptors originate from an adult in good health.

This CDR3 reads CASGKDRGLSEAFF. The CDR3 DNA reads TGTGCCAGCGGTAAGGACAGGGGACTCTCTGAAGCTTTCTTT. V gene TRBV6-5 combines with J gene TRBJ1-1, with 9 bases lining up with TRBD1. Germline V gives CDR1 MNHEY, CDR2 SVGAGI. This CDR3 has 14 amino acids. Losses at the gene ends were 8 bases for V and 6 bases for J; bases not matched to a gene: 10.

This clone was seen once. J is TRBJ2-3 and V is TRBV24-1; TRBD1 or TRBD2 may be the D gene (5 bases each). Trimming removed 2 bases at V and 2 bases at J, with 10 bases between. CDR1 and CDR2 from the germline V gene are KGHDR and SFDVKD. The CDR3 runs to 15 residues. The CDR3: CATSDSFGATDTQYF. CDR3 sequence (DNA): TGTGCCACCAGTGATTCTTTCGGGGCCACAGATACGCAGTATTTT.

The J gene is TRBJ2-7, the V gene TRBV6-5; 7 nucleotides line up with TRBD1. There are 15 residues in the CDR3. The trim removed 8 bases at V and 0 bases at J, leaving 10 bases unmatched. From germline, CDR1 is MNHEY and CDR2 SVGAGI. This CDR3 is CASGPPGDSSYEQYF. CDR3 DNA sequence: TGTGCCAGCGGCCCCCCCGGGGACAGCTCCTACGAGCAGTACTTC.

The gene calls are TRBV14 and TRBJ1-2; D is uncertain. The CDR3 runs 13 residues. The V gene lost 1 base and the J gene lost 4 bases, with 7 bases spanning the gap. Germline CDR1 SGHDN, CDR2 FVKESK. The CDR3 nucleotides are TGTGCCAGCAGCCAAGGACGGACCTATGGCTACACCTTC. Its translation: CASSQGRTYGYTF.

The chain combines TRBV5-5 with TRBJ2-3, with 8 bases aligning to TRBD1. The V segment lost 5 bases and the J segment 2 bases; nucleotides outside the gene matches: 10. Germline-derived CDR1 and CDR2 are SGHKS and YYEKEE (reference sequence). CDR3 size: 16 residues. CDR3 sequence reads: CASRPAPGQVTDTQYF. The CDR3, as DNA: TGTGCCAGCAGACCTGCCCCGGGACAGGTCACAGATACGCAGTATTTT. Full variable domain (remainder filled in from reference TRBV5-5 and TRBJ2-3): DAGVTQSPTHLIKTRGQQVTLRCSPISGHKSVSWYQQVLGQGPQFIFQYYEKEERGRGNFPDRFSARQFPNYSSELNVNALLLGDSALYLCASRPAPGQVTDTQYFGPGTRLTVL.

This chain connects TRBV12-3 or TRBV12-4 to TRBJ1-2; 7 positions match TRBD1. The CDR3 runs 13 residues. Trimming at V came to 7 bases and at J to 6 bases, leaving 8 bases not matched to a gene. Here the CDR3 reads CASNLLTGDGYTF. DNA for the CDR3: TGTGCCAGCAATCTTCTAACAGGGGATGGCTACACCTTC.

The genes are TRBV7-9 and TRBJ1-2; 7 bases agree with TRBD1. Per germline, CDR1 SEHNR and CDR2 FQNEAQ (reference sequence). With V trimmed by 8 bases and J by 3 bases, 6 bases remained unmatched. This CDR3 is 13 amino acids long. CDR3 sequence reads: CASSSTGHYGYTF. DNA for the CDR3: TGTGCCAGCTCCTCGACAGGGCACTATGGCTACACCTTC.

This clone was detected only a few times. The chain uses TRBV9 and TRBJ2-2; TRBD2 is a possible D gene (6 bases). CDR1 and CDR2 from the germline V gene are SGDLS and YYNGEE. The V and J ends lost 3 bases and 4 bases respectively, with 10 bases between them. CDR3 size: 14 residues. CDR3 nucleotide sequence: TGTGCCAGCAGCGCTACCGGGGGCACCGGGGAGCTGTTTTTT. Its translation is CASSATGGTGELFF.

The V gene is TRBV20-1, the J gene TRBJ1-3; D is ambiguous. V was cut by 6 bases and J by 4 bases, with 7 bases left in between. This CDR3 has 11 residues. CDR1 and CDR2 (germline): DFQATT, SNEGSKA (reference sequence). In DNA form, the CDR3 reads TGCAGTGCCATTTCAGGAAACACCATATATTTT. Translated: CSAISGNTIYF.

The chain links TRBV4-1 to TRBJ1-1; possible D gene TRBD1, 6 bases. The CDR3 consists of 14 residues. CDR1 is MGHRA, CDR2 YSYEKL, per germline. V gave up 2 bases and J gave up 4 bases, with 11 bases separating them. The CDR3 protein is CASSQRSGVTEAFF. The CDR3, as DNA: TGCGCCAGCAGCCAAAGGTCAGGGGTCACTGAAGCTTTCTTT.

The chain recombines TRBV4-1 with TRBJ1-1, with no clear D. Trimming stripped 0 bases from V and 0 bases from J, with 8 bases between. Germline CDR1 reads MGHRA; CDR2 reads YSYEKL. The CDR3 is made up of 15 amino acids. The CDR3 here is CASSQEPGMNTEAFF. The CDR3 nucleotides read TGCGCCAGCAGCCAAGAACCGGGGATGAACACTGAAGCTTTCTTT.

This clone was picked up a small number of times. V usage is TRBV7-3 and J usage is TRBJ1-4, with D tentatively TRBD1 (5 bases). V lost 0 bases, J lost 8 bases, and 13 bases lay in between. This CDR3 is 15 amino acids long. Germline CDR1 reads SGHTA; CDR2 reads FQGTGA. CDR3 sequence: CASSLTSGFGEKLFF. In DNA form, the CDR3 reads TGTGCCAGCAGCTTAACGTCAGGGTTCGGGGAAAAACTGTTTTTT.

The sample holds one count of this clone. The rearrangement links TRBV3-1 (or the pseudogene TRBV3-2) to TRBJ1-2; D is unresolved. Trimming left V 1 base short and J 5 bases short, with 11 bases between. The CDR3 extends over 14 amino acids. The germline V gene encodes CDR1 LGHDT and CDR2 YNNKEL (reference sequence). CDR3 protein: CASSQGGWKYGYTF. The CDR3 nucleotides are TGTGCCAGCAGCCAAGGGGGATGGAAGTATGGCTACACCTTC.

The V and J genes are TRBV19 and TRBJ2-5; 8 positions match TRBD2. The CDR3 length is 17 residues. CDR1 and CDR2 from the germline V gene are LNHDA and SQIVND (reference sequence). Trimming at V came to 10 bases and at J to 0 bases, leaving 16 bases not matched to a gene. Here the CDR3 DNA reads TGTGCCACCTCCCGCTCGGGGGCTAGCGGGTACCAAGAGACCCAGTACTTC. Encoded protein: CATSRSGASGYQETQYF.

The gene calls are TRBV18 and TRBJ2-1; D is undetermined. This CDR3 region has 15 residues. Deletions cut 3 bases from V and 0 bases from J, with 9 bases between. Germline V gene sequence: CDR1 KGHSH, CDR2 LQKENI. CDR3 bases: TGTGCCAGCTCACCCCTATCCAGCTCCTACAATGAGCAGTTCTTC. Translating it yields CASSPLSSSYNEQFF.

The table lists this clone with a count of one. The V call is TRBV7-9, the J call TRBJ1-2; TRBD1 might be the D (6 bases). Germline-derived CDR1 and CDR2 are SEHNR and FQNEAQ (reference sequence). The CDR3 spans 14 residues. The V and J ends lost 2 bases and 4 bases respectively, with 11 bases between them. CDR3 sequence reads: CASSLNRALYGYTF. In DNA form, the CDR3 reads TGTGCCAGCAGCTTAAACAGGGCCCTCTATGGCTACACCTTC.

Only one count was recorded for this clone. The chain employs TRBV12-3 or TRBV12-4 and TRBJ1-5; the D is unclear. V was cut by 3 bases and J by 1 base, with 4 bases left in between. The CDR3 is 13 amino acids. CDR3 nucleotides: TGTGCCAGCAGTTTTGGGAGCAATCAGCCCCAGCATTTT. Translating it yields CASSFGSNQPQHF.

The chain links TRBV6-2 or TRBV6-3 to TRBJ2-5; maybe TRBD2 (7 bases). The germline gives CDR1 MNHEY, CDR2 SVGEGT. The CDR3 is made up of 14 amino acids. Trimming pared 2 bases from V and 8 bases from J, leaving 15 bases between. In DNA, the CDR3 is TGTGCCAGCAGTTACGAATCCGGGGGGACAACCCAGTACTTC. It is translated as CASSYESGGTTQYF.

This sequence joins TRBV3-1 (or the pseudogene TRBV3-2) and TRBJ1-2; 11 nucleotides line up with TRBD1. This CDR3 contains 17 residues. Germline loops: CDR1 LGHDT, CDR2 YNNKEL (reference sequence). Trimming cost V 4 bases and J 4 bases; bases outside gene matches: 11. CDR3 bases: TGTGCCAGCAGCCCCAGGCGGACAGGGGGCGGTGGCTATGGCTACACCTTC. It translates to CASSPRRTGGGGYGYTF.